Included here is one T cell receptor (beta chain) sequence, with context. Its antigen remains unidentified. This sample was taken from a study of T cell responses to AZD1222 COVID-19 vaccine. Overall study: Pooled samples include second doses given at about 4 or 12 weeks. Study outcomes and limitations: Targets within unmutated variant regions were reportedly found for nearly half of spike-specific TCRs. Across spike, vaccine-associated CD4 TCRs were found, dominant at 160-218 and 743-854.

J lost 3 bases, V lost 3 bases, and 8 bases had no gene match. The CDR3 loop spans 15 amino acids. Germline CDR1 reads SGHKS; CDR2 reads YYEKEE (reference sequence). Clones were read by immunoSEQ multiplex PCR, and TCRdb kept only the in-frame ones, dropping some. The sample contains some 96,000 clones, about 87% of which appear only once. The sample was peripheral blood, taken on day 0 of AZD1222 vaccination. The receptor comes from an adult in good health. The chain carries TRBV5-5 and TRBJ1-2, with 7 positions matching TRBD1. The CDR3 reads CASSSVGGKDYGYTF. CDR3 DNA sequence: TGTGCCAGCAGCTCGGTAGGGGGCAAGGACTATGGCTACACCTTC. The whole variable domain, filled in from reference TRBV5-5 and TRBJ1-2, reads DAGVTQSPTHLIKTRGQQVTLRCSPISGHKSVSWYQQVLGQGPQFIFQYYEKEERGRGNFPDRFSARQFPNYSSELNVNALLLGDSALYLCASSSVGGKDYGYTFGSGTRLTVV.